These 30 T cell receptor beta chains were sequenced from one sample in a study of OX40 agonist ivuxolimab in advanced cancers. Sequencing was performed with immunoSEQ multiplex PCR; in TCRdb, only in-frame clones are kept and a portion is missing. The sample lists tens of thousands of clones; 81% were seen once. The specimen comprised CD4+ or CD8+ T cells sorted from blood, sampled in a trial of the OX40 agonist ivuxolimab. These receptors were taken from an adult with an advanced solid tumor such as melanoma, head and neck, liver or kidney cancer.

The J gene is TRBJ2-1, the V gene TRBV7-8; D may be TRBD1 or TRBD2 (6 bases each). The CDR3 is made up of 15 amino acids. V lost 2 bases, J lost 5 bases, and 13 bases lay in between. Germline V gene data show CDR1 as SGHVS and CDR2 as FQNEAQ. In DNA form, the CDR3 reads TGTGCCAGCAGCTTAAGGTGGGGGGCGAACAATGAGCAGTTCTTC. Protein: CASSLRWGANNEQFF.

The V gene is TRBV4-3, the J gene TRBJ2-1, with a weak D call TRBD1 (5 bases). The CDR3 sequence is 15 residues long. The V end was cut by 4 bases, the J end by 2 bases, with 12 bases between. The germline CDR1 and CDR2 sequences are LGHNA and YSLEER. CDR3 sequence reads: CASSRGHGTYNEQFF. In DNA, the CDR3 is TGCGCCAGCAGCCGAGGACACGGAACCTACAATGAGCAGTTCTTC.

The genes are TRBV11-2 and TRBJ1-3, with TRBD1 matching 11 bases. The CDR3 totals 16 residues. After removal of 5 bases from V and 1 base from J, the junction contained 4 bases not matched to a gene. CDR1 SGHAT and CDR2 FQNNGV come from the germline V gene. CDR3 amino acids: CASSPGTGGSGNTIYF. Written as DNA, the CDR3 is TGTGCCAGCAGCCCCGGGACAGGGGGTTCTGGAAACACCATATATTTT.

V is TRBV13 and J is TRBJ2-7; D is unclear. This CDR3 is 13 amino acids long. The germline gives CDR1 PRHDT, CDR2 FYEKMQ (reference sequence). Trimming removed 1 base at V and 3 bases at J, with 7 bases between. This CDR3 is CASSLEDGYEQYF. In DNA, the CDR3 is TGTGCCAGCAGCTTAGAAGACGGCTACGAGCAGTACTTC.

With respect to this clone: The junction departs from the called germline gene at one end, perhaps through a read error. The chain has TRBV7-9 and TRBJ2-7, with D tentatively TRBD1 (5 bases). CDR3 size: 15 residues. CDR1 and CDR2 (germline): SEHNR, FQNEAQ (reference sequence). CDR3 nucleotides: TGCGCCAGCAGCCAAGCAACAGGTGGGGCCTACGAGCAGTACTTC. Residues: CASSQATGGAYEQYF.

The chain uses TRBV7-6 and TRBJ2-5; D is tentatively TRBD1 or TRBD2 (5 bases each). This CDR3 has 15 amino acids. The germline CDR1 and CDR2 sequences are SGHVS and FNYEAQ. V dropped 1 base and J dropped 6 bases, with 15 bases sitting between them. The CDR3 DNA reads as TGTGCCAGCAGCTTAGTTAGAGGGGATGGTCAGACCCAGTACTTC. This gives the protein CASSLVRGDGQTQYF.

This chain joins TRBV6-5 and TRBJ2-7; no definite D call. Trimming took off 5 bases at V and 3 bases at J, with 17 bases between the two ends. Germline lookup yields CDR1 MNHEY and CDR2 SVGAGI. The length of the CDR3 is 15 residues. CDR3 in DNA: TGTGCCAGCAGTACCCGCCAATCCGCCAACTACGAGCAGTACTTC. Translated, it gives CASSTRQSANYEQYF.

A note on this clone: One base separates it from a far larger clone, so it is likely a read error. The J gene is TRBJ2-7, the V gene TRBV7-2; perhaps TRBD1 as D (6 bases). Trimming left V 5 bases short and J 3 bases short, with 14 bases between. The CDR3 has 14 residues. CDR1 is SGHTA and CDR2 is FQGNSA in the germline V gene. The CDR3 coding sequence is TGTGCCAGCAGCCCGACAGGAGTTCTCTACGAGCAGTACTTC. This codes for CASSPTGVLYEQYF.

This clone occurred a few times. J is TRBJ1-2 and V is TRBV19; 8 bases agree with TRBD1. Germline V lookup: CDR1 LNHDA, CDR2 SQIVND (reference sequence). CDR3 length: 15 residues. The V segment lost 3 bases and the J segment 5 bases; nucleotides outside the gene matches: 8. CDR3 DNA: TGTGCCAGTAGTATGCAGGGGGCCTCCCGGTATGGCTACACCTTC. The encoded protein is CASSMQGASRYGYTF.

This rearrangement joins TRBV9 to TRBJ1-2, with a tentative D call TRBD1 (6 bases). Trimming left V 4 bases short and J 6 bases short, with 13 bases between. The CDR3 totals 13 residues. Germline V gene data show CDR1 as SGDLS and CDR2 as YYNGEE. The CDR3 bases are TGTGCCAGCAGCCCAGGACAGAGGGATGGCTACACCTTC. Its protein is CASSPGQRDGYTF.

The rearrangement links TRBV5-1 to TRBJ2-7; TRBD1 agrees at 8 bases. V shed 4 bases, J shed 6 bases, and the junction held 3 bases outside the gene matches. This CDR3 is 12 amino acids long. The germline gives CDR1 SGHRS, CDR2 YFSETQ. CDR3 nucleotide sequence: TGCGCCAGCAGCGCACAGGGGGTCGAGCAGTACTTC. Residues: CASSAQGVEQYF.

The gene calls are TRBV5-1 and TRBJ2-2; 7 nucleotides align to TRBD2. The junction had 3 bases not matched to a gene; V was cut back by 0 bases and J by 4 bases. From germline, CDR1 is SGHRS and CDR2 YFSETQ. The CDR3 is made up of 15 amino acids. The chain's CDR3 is CASSLAIAGTGELFF. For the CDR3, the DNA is TGCGCCAGCAGCTTGGCCATAGCGGGCACCGGGGAGCTGTTTTTT.

CDR3 residues: CASSLEAGSDYGYTF. In nucleotides, the CDR3 is TGTGCCAGCAGCTTAGAAGCGGGATCGGACTATGGCTACACCTTC. The genes are TRBV7-9 and TRBJ1-2; no reliable D call. The CDR3 runs to 15 residues. Germline CDR1 SEHNR, CDR2 FQNEAQ (reference sequence). V was pared by 1 base and J by 3 bases, with 12 bases between. Drawing the rest from reference TRBV7-9 and TRBJ1-2, the complete variable domain is DTGVSQNPRHKITKRGQNVTFRCDPISEHNRLYWYRQTLGQGPEFLTYFQNEAQLEKSRLLSDRFSAERPKGSFSTLEIQRTEQGDSAMYLCASSLEAGSDYGYTFGSGTRLTVV.

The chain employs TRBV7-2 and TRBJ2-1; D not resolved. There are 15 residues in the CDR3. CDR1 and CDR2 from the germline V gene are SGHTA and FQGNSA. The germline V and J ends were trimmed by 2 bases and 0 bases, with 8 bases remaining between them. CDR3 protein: CASSLSPSSYNEQFF. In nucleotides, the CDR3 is TGTGCCAGCAGCTTAAGTCCGAGCTCCTACAATGAGCAGTTCTTC.

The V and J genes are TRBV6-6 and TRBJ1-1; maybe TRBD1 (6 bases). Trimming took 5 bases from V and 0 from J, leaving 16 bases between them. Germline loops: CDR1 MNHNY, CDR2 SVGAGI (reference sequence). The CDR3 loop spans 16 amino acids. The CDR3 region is CASSTLSTGLNTEAFF. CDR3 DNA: TGTGCCAGCAGTACCCTCTCGACAGGCTTGAACACTGAAGCTTTCTTT.

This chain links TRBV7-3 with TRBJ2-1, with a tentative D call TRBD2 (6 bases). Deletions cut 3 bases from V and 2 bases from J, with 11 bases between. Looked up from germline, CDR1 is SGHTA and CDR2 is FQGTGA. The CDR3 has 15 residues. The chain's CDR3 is CASSFRAGPYNEQFF. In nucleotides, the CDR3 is TGTGCCAGCAGCTTCAGAGCGGGCCCCTACAATGAGCAGTTCTTC.

The CDR3 spells CASSADRGESSPLHF. The CDR3 DNA reads as TGTGCCAGCAGCGCGGACAGGGGGGAAAGTTCACCCCTCCACTTT. The chain has TRBV7-4 and TRBJ1-6; 10 nucleotides align to TRBD1. CDR1 is SGHVT, CDR2 SQSDAQ, per germline. Trimming took 5 bases from V and 9 from J; bases not matched to a gene: 7. This CDR3 comprises 15 residues.

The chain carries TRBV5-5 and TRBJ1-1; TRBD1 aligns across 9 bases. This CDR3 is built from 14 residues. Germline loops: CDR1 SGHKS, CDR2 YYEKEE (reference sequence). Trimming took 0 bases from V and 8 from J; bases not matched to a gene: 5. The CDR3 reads CASSLARDRDEAFF. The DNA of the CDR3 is TGTGCCAGCAGCTTGGCCCGGGACAGGGACGAAGCTTTCTTT.

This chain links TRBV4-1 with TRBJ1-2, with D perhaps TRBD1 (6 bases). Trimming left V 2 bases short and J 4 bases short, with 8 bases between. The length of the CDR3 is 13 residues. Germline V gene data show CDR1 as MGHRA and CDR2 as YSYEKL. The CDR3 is CASSQQGFYGYTF. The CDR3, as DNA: TGCGCCAGCAGCCAACAGGGGTTCTATGGCTACACCTTC.

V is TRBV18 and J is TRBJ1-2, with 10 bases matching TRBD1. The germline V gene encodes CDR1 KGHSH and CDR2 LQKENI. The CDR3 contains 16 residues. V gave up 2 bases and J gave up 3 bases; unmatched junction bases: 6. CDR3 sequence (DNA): TGTGCCAGCTCACCAGGTGACAGGGGGCTTTACTATGGCTACACCTTC. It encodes CASSPGDRGLYYGYTF.

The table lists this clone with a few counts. CDR3 region: CAISGTTGDTQYF. CDR3 nucleotide sequence: TGTGCCATCAGTGGGACTACGGGAGATACGCAGTATTTT. The gene calls are TRBV10-3 and TRBJ2-3; a weak D match, TRBD2 (6 bases). The V gene lost 4 bases and the J gene lost 5 bases, with 10 bases spanning the gap. The germline CDR1 and CDR2 sequences are ENHRY and SYGVKD. The CDR3 consists of 13 residues.

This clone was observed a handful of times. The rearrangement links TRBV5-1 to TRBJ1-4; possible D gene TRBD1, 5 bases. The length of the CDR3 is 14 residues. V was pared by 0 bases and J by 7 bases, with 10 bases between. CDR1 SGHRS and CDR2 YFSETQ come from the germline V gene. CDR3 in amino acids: CASSLEGRGEKLFF. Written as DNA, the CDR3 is TGCGCCAGCAGCTTGGAGGGAAGGGGTGAAAAACTGTTTTTT.

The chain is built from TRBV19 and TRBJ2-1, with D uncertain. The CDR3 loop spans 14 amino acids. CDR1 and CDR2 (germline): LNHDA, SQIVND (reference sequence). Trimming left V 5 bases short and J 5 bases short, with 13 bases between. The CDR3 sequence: CASSGLGNHNEQFF. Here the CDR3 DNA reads TGTGCCAGTAGTGGTTTGGGGAATCACAATGAGCAGTTCTTC.

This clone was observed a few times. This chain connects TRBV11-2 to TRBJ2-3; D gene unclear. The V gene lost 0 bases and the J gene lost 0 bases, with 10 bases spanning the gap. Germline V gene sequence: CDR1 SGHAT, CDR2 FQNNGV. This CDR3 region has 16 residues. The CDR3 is CASSLDGTTSTDTQYF. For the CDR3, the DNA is TGTGCCAGCAGCTTAGACGGCACGACTAGCACAGATACGCAGTATTTT. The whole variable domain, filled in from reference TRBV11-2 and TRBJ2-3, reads EAGVAQSPRYKIIEKRQSVAFWCNPISGHATLYWYQQILGQGPKLLIQFQNNGVVDDSQLPKDRFSAERLKGVDSTLKIQPAKLEDSAVYLCASSLDGTTSTDTQYFGPGTRLTVL.

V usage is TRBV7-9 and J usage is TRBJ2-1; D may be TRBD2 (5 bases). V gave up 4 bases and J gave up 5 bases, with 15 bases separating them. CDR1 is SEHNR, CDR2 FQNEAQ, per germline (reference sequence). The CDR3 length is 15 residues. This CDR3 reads CASSSSRQAHNEQFF. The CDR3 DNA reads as TGTGCCAGCAGCTCTAGCCGGCAGGCCCACAATGAGCAGTTCTTC.

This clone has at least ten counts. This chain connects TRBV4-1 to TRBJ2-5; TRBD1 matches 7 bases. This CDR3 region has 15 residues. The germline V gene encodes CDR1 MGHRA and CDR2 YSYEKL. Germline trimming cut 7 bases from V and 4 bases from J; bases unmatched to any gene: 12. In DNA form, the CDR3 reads TGCGCCAGCACTCCAACAGGGGATCCACGAGAGACCCAGTACTTC. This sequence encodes CASTPTGDPRETQYF.

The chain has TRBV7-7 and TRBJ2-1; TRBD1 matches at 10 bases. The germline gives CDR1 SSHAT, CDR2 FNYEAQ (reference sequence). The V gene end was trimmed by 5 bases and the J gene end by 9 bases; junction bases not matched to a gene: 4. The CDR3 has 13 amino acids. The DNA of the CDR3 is TGTGCCAGCAGCCGACAGGGGGCTGGTGAGCAGTTCTTC. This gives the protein CASSRQGAGEQFF.

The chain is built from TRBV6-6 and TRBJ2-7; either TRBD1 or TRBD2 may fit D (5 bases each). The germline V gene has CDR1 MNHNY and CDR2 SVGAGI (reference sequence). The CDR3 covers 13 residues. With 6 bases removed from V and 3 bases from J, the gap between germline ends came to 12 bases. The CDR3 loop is CASSRDGLYEQYF. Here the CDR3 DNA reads TGTGCCAGCAGCCGGGACGGCCTCTACGAGCAGTACTTC.

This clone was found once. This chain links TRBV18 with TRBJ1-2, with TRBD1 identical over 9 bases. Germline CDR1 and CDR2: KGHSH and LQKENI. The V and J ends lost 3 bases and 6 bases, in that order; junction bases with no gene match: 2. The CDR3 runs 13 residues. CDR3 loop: CASSPTGGDGYTF. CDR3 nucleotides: TGTGCCAGCTCACCGACAGGGGGGGATGGCTACACCTTC.

In DNA, the CDR3 is TGTGCCAGCAGCTTAGTAACAACCGATTCACCCCTCCACTTT. Encoded protein: CASSLVTTDSPLHF. The gene calls are TRBV11-2 and TRBJ1-6; D unclear. Deletions cut 1 base from V and 8 bases from J, with 9 bases between. The CDR3 sequence is 14 residues long. Germline V gene lookup returns CDR1 SGHAT and CDR2 FQNNGV.